In its sample, the clone carrying this TCR beta chain was seen once. The CDR3 has 14 residues. V was pared by 7 bases and J by 4 bases, with 17 bases between. The germline V gene has CDR1 SGHRS and CDR2 YFSETQ. This record belongs to a study of blood T cell repertoires in COVID-19. Across the study: Sites in the United States, Italy and Spain provided acute and convalescent COVID-19 samples. PBMCs, B-cell-depleted T cells, or T cells provided the cDNA or gDNA that made up the material.

Methods used by the authors: Cell counts per sample came from amplifying reference gene primers. TCRdb's copy holds only in-frame clones and misses some; the assay was immunoSEQ multiplex PCR. The V and J calls and clone size are taken from that table; D and trimming were inferred from the DNA. Of around 16,000 clones detected, roughly 80% appear once; the ten largest clones hold about 15%. The rearrangement uses TRBV5-1 and TRBJ1-1; TRBD1 might be the D (5 bases). The material sequenced was peripheral blood. The clonotype was recovered from a human donor in a cohort sampled during active COVID-19. CDR3 in amino acids: CASSSQFQGTEAFF. CDR3 DNA: TGCGCCAGCTCCTCCCAATTCCAGGGCACTGAAGCTTTCTTT.